This TCR beta chain was sequenced for a study of blood T cell repertoires in COVID-19. Study overall: COVID-19 samples collected from the United States, Italy and Spain covered acute and convalescent phases.

As originally analysed: Nucleated cell counts were estimated from reference gene primer amplification. Clones were sequenced by immunoSEQ multiplex PCR, and TCRdb holds only the in-frame ones, with some missing. V and J calls and clone size are those listed in that table; D and trimming were worked out from the DNA. The sample yields 100,000 or so clones, approximately 80% seen once. The CDR3 is 12 residues long. CDR1 is SGHVS and CDR2 is FNYEAQ in the germline V gene. V was trimmed by 1 base and J by 7 bases, leaving 5 bases between them. Sequencing used peripheral blood. This chain links TRBV7-6 with TRBJ2-1, with D uncertain. The TCR originated in a woman in her 70s with acute or convalescent COVID-19. The CDR3 sequence: CASSLGRNEQFF. In DNA, the CDR3 is TGTGCCAGCAGCTTAGGGCGGAATGAGCAGTTCTTC.